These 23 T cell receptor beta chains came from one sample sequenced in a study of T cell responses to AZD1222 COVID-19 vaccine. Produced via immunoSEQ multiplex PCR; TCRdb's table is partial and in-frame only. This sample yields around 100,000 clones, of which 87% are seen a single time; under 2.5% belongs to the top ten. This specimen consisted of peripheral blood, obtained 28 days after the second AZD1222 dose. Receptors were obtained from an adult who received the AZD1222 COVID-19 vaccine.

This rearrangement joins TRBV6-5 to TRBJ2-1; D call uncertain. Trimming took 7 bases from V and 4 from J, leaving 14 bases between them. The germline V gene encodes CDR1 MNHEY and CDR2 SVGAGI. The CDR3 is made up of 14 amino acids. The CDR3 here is CASIVVDGYNEQFF. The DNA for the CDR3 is TGTGCCAGCATAGTGGTCGATGGGTACAATGAGCAGTTCTTC.

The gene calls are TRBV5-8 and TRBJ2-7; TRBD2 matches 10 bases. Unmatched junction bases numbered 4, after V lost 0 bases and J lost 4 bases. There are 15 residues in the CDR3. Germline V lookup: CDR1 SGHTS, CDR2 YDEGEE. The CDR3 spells CASSLDLAGVYEQYF. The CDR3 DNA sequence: TGTGCCAGCAGCTTGGATCTAGCGGGAGTTTACGAGCAGTACTTC.

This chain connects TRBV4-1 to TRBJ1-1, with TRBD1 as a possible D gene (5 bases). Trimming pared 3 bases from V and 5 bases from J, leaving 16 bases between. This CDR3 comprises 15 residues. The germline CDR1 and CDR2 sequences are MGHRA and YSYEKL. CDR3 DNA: TGCGCCAGCAGCCATGACGATCAGGGTTGGACTGAAGCTTTCTTT. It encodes CASSHDDQGWTEAFF.

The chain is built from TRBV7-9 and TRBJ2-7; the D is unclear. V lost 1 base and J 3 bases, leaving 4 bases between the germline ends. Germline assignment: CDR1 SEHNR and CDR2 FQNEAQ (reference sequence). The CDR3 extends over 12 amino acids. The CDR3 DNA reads TGTGCCAGCAGCTTAGTGAACTACGAGCAGTACTTC. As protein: CASSLVNYEQYF.

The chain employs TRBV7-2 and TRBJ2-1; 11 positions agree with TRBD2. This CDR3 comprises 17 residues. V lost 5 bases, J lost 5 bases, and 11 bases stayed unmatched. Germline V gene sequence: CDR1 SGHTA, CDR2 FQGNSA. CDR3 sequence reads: CASSPTSGIAGNNEQFF. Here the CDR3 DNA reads TGTGCCAGCAGCCCGACTAGCGGGATAGCAGGAAACAATGAGCAGTTCTTC. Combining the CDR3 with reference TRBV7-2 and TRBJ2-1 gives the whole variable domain GAGVSQSPSNKVTEKGKDVELRCDPISGHTALYWYRQSLGQGLEFLIYFQGNSAPDKSGLPSDRFSAERTGGSVSTLTIQRTQQEDSAVYLCASSPTSGIAGNNEQFFGPGTRLTVL.

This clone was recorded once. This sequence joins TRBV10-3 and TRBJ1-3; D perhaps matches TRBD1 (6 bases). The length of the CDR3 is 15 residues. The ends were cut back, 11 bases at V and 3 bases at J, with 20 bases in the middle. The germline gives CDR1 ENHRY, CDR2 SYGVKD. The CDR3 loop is CAAYGGQRVGNTIYF. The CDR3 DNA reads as TGTGCCGCCTACGGAGGACAGAGGGTTGGAAACACCATATATTTT.

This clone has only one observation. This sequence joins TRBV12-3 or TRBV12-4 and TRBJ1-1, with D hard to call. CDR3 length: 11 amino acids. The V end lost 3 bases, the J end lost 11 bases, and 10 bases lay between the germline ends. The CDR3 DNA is TGTGCCAGCAGTTTGAGGGCTGGGGCTTTCTTT. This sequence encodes CASSLRAGAFF.

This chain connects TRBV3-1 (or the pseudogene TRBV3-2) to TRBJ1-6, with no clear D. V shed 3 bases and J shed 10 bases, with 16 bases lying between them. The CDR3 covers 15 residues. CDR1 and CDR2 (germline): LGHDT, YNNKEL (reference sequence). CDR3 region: CASSQGAGFGSPLHF. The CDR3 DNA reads TGTGCCAGCAGCCAGGGAGCTGGGTTCGGGTCACCCCTCCACTTT.

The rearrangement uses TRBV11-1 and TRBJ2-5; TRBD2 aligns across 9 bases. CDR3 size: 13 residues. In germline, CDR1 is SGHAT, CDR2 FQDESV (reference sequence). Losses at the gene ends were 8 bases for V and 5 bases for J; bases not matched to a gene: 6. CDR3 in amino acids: CASGSGSHETQYF. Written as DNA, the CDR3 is TGTGCCAGCGGTAGCGGGAGTCACGAGACCCAGTACTTC. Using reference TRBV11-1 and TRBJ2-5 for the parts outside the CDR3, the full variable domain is EAEVAQSPRYKITEKSQAVAFWCDPISGHATLYWYRQILGQGPELLVQFQDESVVDDSQLPKDRFSAERLKGVDSTLKIQPAELGDSAMYLCASGSGSHETQYFGPGTRLLVL.

The CDR3 protein is CASSSPGLAVPDGFF. Written as DNA, the CDR3 is TGTGCCAGCAGTAGTCCGGGACTAGCGGTCCCGGACGGATTCTTC. The gene calls are TRBV28 and TRBJ2-1, with 11 bases aligning to TRBD2. This CDR3 is built from 15 residues. V shed 5 bases, J shed 16 bases, and the junction held 16 bases outside the gene matches. CDR1 and CDR2 from the germline V gene are MDHEN and SYDVKM.

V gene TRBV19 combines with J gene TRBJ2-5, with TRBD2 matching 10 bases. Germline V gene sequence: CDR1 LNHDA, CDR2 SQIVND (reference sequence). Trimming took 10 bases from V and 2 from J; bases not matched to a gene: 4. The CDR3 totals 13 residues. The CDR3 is CATRTSGQETQYF. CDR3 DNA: TGTGCCACCCGGACTAGCGGACAAGAGACCCAGTACTTC.

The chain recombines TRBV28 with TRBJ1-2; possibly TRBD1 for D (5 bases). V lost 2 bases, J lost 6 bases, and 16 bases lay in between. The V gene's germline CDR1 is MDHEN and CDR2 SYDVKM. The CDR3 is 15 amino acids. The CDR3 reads CASSLEPGWWHGYTF. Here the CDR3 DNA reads TGTGCCAGCAGTTTAGAACCAGGGTGGTGGCATGGCTACACCTTC.

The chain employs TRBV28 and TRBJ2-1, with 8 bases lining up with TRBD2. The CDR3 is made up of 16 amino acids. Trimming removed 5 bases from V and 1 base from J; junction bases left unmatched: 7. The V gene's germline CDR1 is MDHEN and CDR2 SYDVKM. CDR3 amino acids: CASSKSGSQSYNEQFF. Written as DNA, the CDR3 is TGTGCCAGCAGTAAAAGCGGGAGTCAATCCTACAATGAGCAGTTCTTC.

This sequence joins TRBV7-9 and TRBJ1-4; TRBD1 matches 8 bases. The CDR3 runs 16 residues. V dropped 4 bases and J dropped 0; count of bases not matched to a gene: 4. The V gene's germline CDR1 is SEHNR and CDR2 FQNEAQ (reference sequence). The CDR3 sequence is CASSSGQVATNEKLFF. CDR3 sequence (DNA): TGTGCCAGCAGCTCGGGACAGGTTGCAACTAATGAAAAACTGTTTTTT. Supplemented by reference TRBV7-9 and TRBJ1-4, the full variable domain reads DTGVSQNPRHKITKRGQNVTFRCDPISEHNRLYWYRQTLGQGPEFLTYFQNEAQLEKSRLLSDRFSAERPKGSFSTLEIQRTEQGDSAMYLCASSSGQVATNEKLFFGSGTQLSVL.

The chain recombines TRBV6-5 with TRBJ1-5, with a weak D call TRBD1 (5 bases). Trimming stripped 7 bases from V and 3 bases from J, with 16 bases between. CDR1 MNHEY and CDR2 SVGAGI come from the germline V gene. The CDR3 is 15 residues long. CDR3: CASNSLAGNNQPQHF. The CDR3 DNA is TGTGCCAGCAACTCTCTAGCAGGGAACAATCAGCCCCAGCATTTT.

The CDR3 DNA reads TGTGCCACCAGTGACGCCCTCTGGCAGGGGGCTTTGGAGACCCAGTACTTC. Its translation is CATSDALWQGALETQYF. The chain recombines TRBV24-1 with TRBJ2-5, with 8 bases matching TRBD1. This CDR3 is built from 17 residues. The germline V gene encodes CDR1 KGHDR and CDR2 SFDVKD. V trimming: 4 bases; J trimming: 5 bases; junction bases outside the gene matches: 14.

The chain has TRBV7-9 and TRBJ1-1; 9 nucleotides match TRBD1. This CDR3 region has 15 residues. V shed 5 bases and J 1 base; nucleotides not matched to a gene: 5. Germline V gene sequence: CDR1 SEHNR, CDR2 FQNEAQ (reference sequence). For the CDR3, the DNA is TGTGCCAGCAGCGCTCCGGGACAGGGGAACACTGAAGCTTTCTTT. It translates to CASSAPGQGNTEAFF.

In nucleotides, the CDR3 is TGTGCCAGCAGCCCAACAGGGACGGAGACCCAGTACTTC. Its protein is CASSPTGTETQYF. This chain connects TRBV14 to TRBJ2-5; TRBD1 is a possible D gene (6 bases). V was shortened by 4 bases and J by 5 bases, with 11 bases between the two germline ends. The CDR3 has 13 residues. Germline-derived CDR1 and CDR2 are SGHDN and FVKESK.

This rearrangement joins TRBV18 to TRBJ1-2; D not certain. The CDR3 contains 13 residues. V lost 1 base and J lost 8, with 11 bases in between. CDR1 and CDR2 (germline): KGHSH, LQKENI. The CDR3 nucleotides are TGTGCCAGCTCACCACAGGGTGGGAAAGGCTACACCTTC. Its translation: CASSPQGGKGYTF. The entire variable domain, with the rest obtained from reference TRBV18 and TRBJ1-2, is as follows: NAGVMQNPRHLVRRRGQEARLRCSPMKGHSHVYWYRQLPEEGLKFMVYLQKENIIDESGMPKERFSAEFPKEGPSILRIQQVVRGDSAAYFCASSPQGGKGYTFGSGTRLTVV.

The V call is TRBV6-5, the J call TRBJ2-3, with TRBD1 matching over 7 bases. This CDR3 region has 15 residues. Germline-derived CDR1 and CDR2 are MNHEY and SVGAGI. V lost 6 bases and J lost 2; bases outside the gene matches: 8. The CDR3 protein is CASSLRDSSTDTQYF. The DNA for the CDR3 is TGTGCCAGCAGCCTCCGGGACAGTTCCACAGATACGCAGTATTTT.

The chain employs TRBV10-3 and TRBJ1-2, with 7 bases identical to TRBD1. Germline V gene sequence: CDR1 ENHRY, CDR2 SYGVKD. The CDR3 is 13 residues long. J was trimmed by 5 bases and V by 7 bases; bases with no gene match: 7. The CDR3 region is CAIKGQDGYGYTF. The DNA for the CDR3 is TGTGCCATCAAAGGACAGGACGGGTATGGCTACACCTTC.

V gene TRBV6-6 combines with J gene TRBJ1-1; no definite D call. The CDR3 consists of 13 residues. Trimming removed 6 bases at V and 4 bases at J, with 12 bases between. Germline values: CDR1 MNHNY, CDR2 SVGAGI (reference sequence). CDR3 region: CASRPLSGTEAFF. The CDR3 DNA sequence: TGTGCCAGCAGACCTTTGTCCGGCACTGAAGCTTTCTTT.

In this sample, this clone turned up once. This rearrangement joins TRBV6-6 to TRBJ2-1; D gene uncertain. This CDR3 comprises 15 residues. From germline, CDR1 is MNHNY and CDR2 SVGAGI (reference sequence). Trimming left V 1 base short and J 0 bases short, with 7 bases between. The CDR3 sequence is CASSYFGDSYNEQFF. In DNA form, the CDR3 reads TGTGCCAGCAGTTACTTTGGCGACTCCTACAATGAGCAGTTCTTC.